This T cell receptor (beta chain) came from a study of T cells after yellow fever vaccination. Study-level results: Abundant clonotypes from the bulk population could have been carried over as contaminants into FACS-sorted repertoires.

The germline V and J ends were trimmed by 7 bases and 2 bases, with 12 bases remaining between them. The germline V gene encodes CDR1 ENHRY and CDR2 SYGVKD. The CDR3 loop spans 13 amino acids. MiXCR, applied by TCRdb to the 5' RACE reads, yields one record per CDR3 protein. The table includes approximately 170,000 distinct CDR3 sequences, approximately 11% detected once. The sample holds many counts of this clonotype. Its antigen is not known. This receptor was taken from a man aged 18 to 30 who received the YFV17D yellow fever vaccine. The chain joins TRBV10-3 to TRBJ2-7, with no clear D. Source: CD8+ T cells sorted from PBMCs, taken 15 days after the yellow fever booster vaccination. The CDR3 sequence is CAITPNSAYEQYF. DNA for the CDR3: TGTGCCATCACCCCTAATTCAGCCTACGAGCAGTACTTC.